Listed below are T cell receptor beta chains from one sample, sequenced in a study of blood T cell repertoires in COVID-19. Libraries were prepared by immunoSEQ multiplex PCR; TCRdb keeps only in-frame clonotypes and omits some of them. Here the sample spans more than 65,000 clones, 65% to 90% being singletons. Material: peripheral blood. Every receptor here comes from a man aged 30-40 years with COVID-19, enrolled during active disease. The CDR3 runs from the conserved cysteine through the conserved F or W. A D gene is named only where the DNA matches it firmly. A row's size may be missing; if present it is once, few, many or a size class.

v_call,d_call,j_call,clone_size,cdr3_nt,cdr3_aa
TRBV2,TRBD2,TRBJ2-5,-,TGTGCCAGCATCCAAGCCTTACTAGCGGACCAAGAGACCCAGTACTTC,CASIQALLADQETQYF
TRBV25-1,-,TRBJ1-1,-,TGTGCCAGCCGCCGCCAGGTGGAGGGCTACATGAACACTGAAGCTTTCTTT,CASRRQVEGYMNTEAFF
TRBV5-1,-,TRBJ1-1,-,TGCGCCAGCAGCTTGGACGGGACTGACCACACTGAAGCTTTCTTT,CASSLDGTDHTEAFF
TRBV9,TRBD1,TRBJ1-4,-,TGTGCCAGCAGCACCACAGGGGCAACTAATGAAAAACTGTTTTTT,CASSTTGATNEKLFF
TRBV27,-,TRBJ1-2,once,TGTGCCAGCAGTTTAAAGGTCGGGGGTAGAGGGGCGGGCTATGGCTACACCTTC,CASSLKVGGRGAGYGYTF
TRBV18,TRBD1,TRBJ2-2,-,TGTGCCAGCTCACCAAGGACAGGGGACACCGGGGAGCTGTTTTTT,CASSPRTGDTGELFF
TRBV4-1,-,TRBJ1-1,-,TGCGCCAGCAGCCAACTGGAGGACACTGAAGCTTTCTTT,CASSQLEDTEAFF
TRBV24-1,-,TRBJ2-1,-,TGTGCCACCAGTGATGGGACTGACAATGAGCAGTTCTTC,CATSDGTDNEQFF
TRBV7-9,-,TRBJ1-4,few,TGTGCCAGCAGCTTCGGTAGGGGTGAAAAACTGTTTTTT,CASSFGRGEKLFF
TRBV4-1,-,TRBJ1-6,-,TGCGCCAGCAGCCCAGCTACTCCGGGGTCGAGTTCACCCCTCCACTTT,CASSPATPGSSSPLHF
TRBV19,TRBD1,TRBJ1-5,-,TGTGCCAGTAGTGACCCCAGGGGGTGGCAGCCCCAGCATTTT,CASSDPRGWQPQHF
TRBV5-3,-,TRBJ2-1,-,TGTGCCAGAAGCTCCGGGAGAAGCTCCTACAATGAGCAGTTCTTC,CARSSGRSSYNEQFF
TRBV7-3,-,TRBJ2-5,-,TGTGCCAGCAGCCCTCGGGTTCAGGGTTTCAGGCCCACGGAGTACTTC,CASSPRVQGFRPTEYF
TRBV25-1,TRBD1,TRBJ2-2,-,TGTGCCAGCATGGGGACAGGATTCACCGGGGAGCTGTTTTTT,CASMGTGFTGELFF
TRBV5-1,TRBD2,TRBJ2-1,-,TGCGCCAGCAGCAAGCGGGAGGGAAACAATGAGCAGTTCTTC,CASSKREGNNEQFF
TRBV7-9,TRBD2,TRBJ2-1,-,TGTGCCAGCAGCCGGACTAGCGGGAAGTCCTACAATGAGCAGTTCTTC,CASSRTSGKSYNEQFF
TRBV3-1/TRBV3-2,-,TRBJ2-7,-,TGTGCCAGCAGCCAAGCGGTACTCGCCTCCTACGAGCAGTACTTC,CASSQAVLASYEQYF
TRBV6-5,-,TRBJ1-1,-,TGTGCCAGCACCGAAAATGGGCCATTGAACACTGAAGCTTTCTTT,CASTENGPLNTEAFF
TRBV19,TRBD2,TRBJ2-2,-,TGTGCCAGTAGTTTACTAGCGGGAGGTACCGGGGAGCTGTTTTTT,CASSLLAGGTGELFF
TRBV30,-,TRBJ1-5,-,TGTGCCTGGAACCAGGGCGGCAATCAGCCCCAGCATTTT,CAWNQGGNQPQHF
TRBV7-9,TRBD1,TRBJ1-5,once,TGTGCCAGCAGCTTAAGGGACAGGGCGGGCAATCAGCCCCAGCATTTT,CASSLRDRAGNQPQHF
TRBV5-6,-,TRBJ1-1,-,TGTGCCAGCAGCTTGGACGGAGTGAACACTGAAGCTTTCTTT,CASSLDGVNTEAFF
TRBV2,TRBD1,TRBJ2-3,-,TGTGCCAGCGCCCGGGACAGGTTCGCAGATACGCAGTATTTT,CASARDRFADTQYF
TRBV29-1,-,TRBJ1-4,few,TGCAGCGCCGGGGGTGCAACTAATGAAAAACTGTTTTTT,CSAGGATNEKLFF
TRBV27,-,TRBJ2-3,-,TGTGCCAGCAGCCTCGGGATTAGTCTCGGCACAGATACGCAGTATTTT,CASSLGISLGTDTQYF
TRBV28,TRBD2,TRBJ2-1,-,TGTGCCAGCAGTTCCCAAGCGGGGTCGGCCTTTCGAAGCTCCTACAATGAGCAGTTCTTC,CASSSQAGSAFRSSYNEQFF
TRBV2,TRBD1,TRBJ2-5,-,TGTGCCAGCAGCTACGGGACAGGGCGGGAGACCCAGTACTTC,CASSYGTGRETQYF
TRBV4-2,TRBD1,TRBJ1-2,-,TGTGCCAGCAGCCAAGTCGGACAGGGGTACTCGGATGGCTACACCTTC,CASSQVGQGYSDGYTF
TRBV6-5,TRBD1,TRBJ2-4,-,TGTGCCAGCAGTTCCCGACAGGGGGCTGGGGACATTCAGTACTTC,CASSSRQGAGDIQYF
TRBV6-4,TRBD1,TRBJ1-2,-,TGTGCCAGCACCCCCCGGGGACAGGGGAATTCTAACTATGGCTACACCTTC,CASTPRGQGNSNYGYTF
TRBV30,-,TRBJ2-3,-,TGTGCCTGGAGTGTACAGGGTTTATCTTCGGATACGCAGTATTTT,CAWSVQGLSSDTQYF
TRBV9,TRBD2,TRBJ2-1,-,TGTGCCAGCAGCGTAGCTAAGGGGACTAGCGGGAGACAGTCCTACAATGAGCAGTTCTTC,CASSVAKGTSGRQSYNEQFF
TRBV7-9,TRBD2,TRBJ2-3,-,TGTGCCAGCAGCTTACAGCGGGAGGTGGTTACGCAGTATTTT,CASSLQREVVTQYF
TRBV18,TRBD1,TRBJ2-5,-,TGTGCCAGCTCCCAGGGGGCCCAAGAGACCCAGTACTTC,CASSQGAQETQYF
TRBV4-1,-,TRBJ2-7,-,TGCGCCAGCAGCCAAGTCGAGGATACGGGCTACGAGCAGTACTTC,CASSQVEDTGYEQYF
TRBV2,TRBD1,TRBJ1-1,-,TGTGCCAGCAGTTCCGGGACAGGGATGGGGAGCACTGAAGCTTTCTTT,CASSSGTGMGSTEAFF
TRBV10-1,-,TRBJ2-3,-,TGCGCCAGCAGTGAAACCACGACTACCCAGTATTTT,CASSETTTTQYF
TRBV7-9,-,TRBJ2-3,-,TGTGCCAGCAGCTCCGGAGGGGATACGCAGTATTTT,CASSSGGDTQYF
TRBV9,-,TRBJ2-2,-,TGTGCCAGCAGCGTAACAAGCGCGAACACCGGGGAGCTGTTTTTT,CASSVTSANTGELFF
TRBV5-1,-,TRBJ2-2,-,TGCGCCAGCAAGGTGGCGGGAACGAACACCGGGGAGCTGTTTTTT,CASKVAGTNTGELFF
TRBV9,-,TRBJ2-7,-,TGTGCCAGCAGCCACCTCGGGGACGAGCAGTACTTC,CASSHLGDEQYF
TRBV7-6,-,TRBJ2-2,once,TGTGCCAGCAGCTTAGCCGACAGGGCGGGGACCGGGGAGCTGTTTTTT,CASSLADRAGTGELFF
TRBV5-1,-,TRBJ1-2,many,TGCGCCAGCAGCTTGGATCCCTCGACAGCTAACTATGGCTACACCTTC,CASSLDPSTANYGYTF